The clone carrying this T cell receptor (beta chain) was counted a few times. TCRdb re-analyzed the PCR reads using MiXCR. The sample holds some 55,000 clones, more than 25% seen once. No patient had received any treatment before thyroid surgery. This record comes from a study of metastatic and nonmetastatic thyroid tumors. Germline CDR1 is LNHDA and CDR2 is SQIVND (reference sequence). This CDR3 is 13 amino acids long. The ends were cut back, 8 bases at V and 4 bases at J, with 12 bases in the middle. The specimen was blood. The V and J genes are TRBV19 and TRBJ1-5; D is ambiguous. The sequence came from a female donor with papillary thyroid cancer or a benign thyroid nodule (not recorded which). Some clones in this sample may be carry-over from other donors' samples. The CDR3 bases are TGTGCCAGTTGGAAGGGTGGAAATCAGCCCCAGCATTTT. It yields the protein CASWKGGNQPQHF.